One sample yielded the 10 T cell receptor beta chains listed below, sequenced in a study of T cell responses to AZD1222 COVID-19 vaccine (dated by TCRdb to the early 2020s). The method behind the library was the immunoSEQ multiplex PCR assay. Entries here come from immuneACCESS through TCRdb and include only in-frame sequences with V and J called. Some clones fail to appear in such tables; in the studies checked, an unresolved V gene covers under half of the shortfall, and the cause of the remainder is unknown. The sample table holds approximately 99,000 clones, of which 70% to 90% were seen once. Together, the top ten hold around 3.2% of the sample. The time point label corresponds to: baseline before first vaccination. Sequences were derived from peripheral blood, sampled on day 0 of AZD1222 vaccination. These receptors were collected from an adult in good health.

On this clone: One junction end does not reproduce the germline sequence, and a read error may be involved. This chain connects TRBV6-2 or TRBV6-3 to TRBJ2-1; D not resolved. Germline loops: CDR1 MNHEY, CDR2 SVGEGT. The CDR3 length is 14 residues. CDR3 residues: CASTYSRVNNEQFF. The DNA of the CDR3 is TGTGCCAGCACTTACTCCCGGGTGAACAATGAGCAGTTCTTC.

The chain joins TRBV24-1 to TRBJ2-1; unclear D gene. The CDR3 covers 11 residues. Trimming removed 5 bases at V and 2 bases at J, with 0 bases between. CDR1 is KGHDR and CDR2 is SFDVKD in the germline V gene. In nucleotides, the CDR3 is TGTGCCACCAGTGCCTACAATGAGCAGTTCTTC. It encodes CATSAYNEQFF.

As concerns this clone: A junction boundary mismatches the germline segment, possibly from a read error. The chain carries TRBV5-1 and TRBJ1-1; D is unresolved. Per the germline V gene, CDR1 is SGHRS and CDR2 is YFSETQ. The CDR3 covers 16 residues. CDR3 residues: CASSLQTTRMNTEAFF. The CDR3 DNA is TGTGCCAGCAGCTTGCAGACAACACGCATGAACACTGAAGCTTTCTTT.

The chain is built from TRBV3-1 (or the pseudogene TRBV3-2) and TRBJ2-5; D call uncertain. The CDR3 is made up of 13 amino acids. V lost 1 base to trimming and J lost 5 bases, with 8 bases between them. Germline CDR1 reads LGHDT; CDR2 reads YNNKEL (reference sequence). The chain's CDR3 is CASSQGFLETQYF. The CDR3 DNA follows: TGTGCCAGCAGCCAAGGTTTTCTTGAGACCCAGTACTTC.

The chain recombines TRBV7-6 with TRBJ1-1; a weak D match, TRBD1 (5 bases). Trimming removed 8 bases from V and 2 bases from J, with 18 bases in between. There are 15 residues in the CDR3. Germline CDR1 is SGHVS and CDR2 is FNYEAQ. The CDR3 region is CASGDPKLKNTEAFF. CDR3 DNA: TGTGCCAGCGGGGACCCAAAGCTTAAAAACACTGAAGCTTTCTTT.

The chain carries TRBV7-3 and TRBJ1-5; TRBD1 is a possible D gene (6 bases). Germline values: CDR1 SGHTA, CDR2 FQGTGA. Trimming removed 2 bases at V and 5 bases at J, with 13 bases between. This CDR3 is 15 amino acids long. The CDR3, as DNA: TGTGCCAGCAGCTTACCGCGACAGGATTATCAGCCCCAGCATTTT. Protein: CASSLPRQDYQPQHF.

This clone occurred once. The chain combines TRBV15 with TRBJ2-3; TRBD1 agrees at 8 bases. Germline values: CDR1 LNHNV, CDR2 YYDKDF (reference sequence). The CDR3 spans 16 residues. Unmatched junction bases numbered 11, after V lost 6 bases and J lost 3 bases. DNA of the CDR3: TGTGCCACCAGAGATGACCAGGGGGCTTCGACAGATACGCAGTATTTT. This translates into CATRDDQGASTDTQYF.

This chain uses TRBV9 with TRBJ2-1, with 7 bases that match TRBD2. The junction had 8 bases not matched to a gene; V was cut back by 0 bases and J by 5 bases. The CDR3 loop spans 16 amino acids. Germline V CDR1 and CDR2: SGDLS, YYNGEE. In nucleotides, the CDR3 is TGTGCCAGCAGCGTAGAACGGCTAGCGGAGAACAATGAGCAGTTCTTC. The encoded protein is CASSVERLAENNEQFF.

CDR3 nucleotides: TGCAGTGCTAGTGGCGGGGGGGCCTCCCAAGAGACCCAGTACTTC. The encoded protein is CSASGGGASQETQYF. J is TRBJ2-5 and V is TRBV20-1; 9 nucleotides match TRBD2. Germline V gene sequence: CDR1 DFQATT, CDR2 SNEGSKA (reference sequence). The CDR3 has 15 residues. Trimming cost V 3 bases and J 1 base; bases outside gene matches: 6.

A word on this clone: A read error may produce the germline difference seen at one junction end. The genes are TRBV27 and TRBJ2-5, with 13 bases aligning to TRBD2. The CDR3 contains 19 residues. Germline CDR1 and CDR2: MNHEY and SMNVEV (reference sequence). The CDR3 DNA follows: TGTGCCAGCAGTCTATCCCTCCCGGGACTAGCGGGGACGAAAGAGACCCAGTACTTC. Translation gives CASSLSLPGLAGTKETQYF.